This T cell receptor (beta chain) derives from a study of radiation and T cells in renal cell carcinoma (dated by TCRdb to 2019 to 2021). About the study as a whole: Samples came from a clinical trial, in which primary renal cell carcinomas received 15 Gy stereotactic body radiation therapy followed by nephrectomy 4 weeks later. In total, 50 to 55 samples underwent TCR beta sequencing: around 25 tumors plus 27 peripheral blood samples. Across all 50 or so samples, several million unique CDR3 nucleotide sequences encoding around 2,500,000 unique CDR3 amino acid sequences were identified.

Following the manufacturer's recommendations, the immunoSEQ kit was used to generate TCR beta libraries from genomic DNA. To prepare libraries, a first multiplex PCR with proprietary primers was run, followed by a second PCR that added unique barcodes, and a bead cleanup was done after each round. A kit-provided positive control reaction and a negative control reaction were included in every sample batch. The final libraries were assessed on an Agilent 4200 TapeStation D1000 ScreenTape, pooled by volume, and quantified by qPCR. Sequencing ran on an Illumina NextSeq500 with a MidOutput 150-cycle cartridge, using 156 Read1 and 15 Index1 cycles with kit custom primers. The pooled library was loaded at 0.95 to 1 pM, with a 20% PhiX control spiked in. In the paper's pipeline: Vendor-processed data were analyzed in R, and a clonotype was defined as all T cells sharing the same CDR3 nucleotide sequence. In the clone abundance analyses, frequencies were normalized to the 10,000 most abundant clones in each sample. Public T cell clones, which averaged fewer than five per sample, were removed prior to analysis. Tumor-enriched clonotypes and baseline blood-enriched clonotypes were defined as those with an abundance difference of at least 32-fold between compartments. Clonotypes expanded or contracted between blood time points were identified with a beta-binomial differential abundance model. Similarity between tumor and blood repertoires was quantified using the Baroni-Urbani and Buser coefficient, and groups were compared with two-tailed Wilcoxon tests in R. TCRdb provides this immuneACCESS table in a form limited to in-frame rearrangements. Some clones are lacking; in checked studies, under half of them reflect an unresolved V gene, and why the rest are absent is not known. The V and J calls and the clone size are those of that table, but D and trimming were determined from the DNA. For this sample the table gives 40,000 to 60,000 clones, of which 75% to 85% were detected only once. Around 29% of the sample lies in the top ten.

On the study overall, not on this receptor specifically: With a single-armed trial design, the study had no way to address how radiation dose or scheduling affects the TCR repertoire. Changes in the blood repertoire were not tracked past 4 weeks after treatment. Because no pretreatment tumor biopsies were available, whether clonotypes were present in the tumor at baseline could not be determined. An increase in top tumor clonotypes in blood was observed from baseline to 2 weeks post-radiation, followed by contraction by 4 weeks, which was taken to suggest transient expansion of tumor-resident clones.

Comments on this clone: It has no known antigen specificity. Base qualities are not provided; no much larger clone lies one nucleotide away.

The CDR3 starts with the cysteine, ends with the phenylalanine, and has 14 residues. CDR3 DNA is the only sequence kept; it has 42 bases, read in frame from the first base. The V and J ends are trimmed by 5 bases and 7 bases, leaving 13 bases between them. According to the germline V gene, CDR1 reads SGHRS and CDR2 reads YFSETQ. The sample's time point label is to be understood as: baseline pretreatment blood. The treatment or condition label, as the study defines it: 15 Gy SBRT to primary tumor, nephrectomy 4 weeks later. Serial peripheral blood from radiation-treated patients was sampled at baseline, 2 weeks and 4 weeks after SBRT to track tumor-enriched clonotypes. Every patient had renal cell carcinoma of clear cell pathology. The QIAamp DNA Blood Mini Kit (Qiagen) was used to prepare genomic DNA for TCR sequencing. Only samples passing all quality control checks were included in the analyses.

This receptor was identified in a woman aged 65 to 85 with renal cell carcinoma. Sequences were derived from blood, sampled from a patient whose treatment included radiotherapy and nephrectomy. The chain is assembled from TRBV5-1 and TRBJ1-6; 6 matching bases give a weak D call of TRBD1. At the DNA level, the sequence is TGCGCCAGCAGGACCGAGGGGGAAAATTCACCCCTCCACTTT. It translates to CASRTEGENSPLHF.